This passage covers 11 T cell receptor beta chains from one sample sequenced in a study of T cell responses to AZD1222 COVID-19 vaccine (dated by TCRdb to the early 2020s). What this sample's time point label stands for: baseline before first vaccination. Library prep was done by the immunoSEQ multiplex PCR assay. TCRdb retrieved this table from immuneACCESS and kept in-frame rearrangements only. Not all clones are present; in checked studies, unresolved V genes account for under half, and no reason is known for the remainder. The sample table records 90,000 to 150,000 clones; roughly nine tenths of these occur just once. The leading ten clones occupy approximately 2.4% of the sample. This specimen consisted of peripheral blood, obtained on day 0 of AZD1222 vaccination. These receptors were collected from an adult in good health.

The gene calls are TRBV19 and TRBJ1-5, with 7 bases fitting TRBD1. This CDR3 is 16 amino acids long. Unmatched junction bases numbered 10, after V lost 7 bases and J lost 1 base. From germline, CDR1 is LNHDA and CDR2 SQIVND (reference sequence). CDR3 amino acids: CASTKVGTESNQPQHF. The CDR3 nucleotides are TGTGCCAGTACCAAGGTCGGGACAGAGAGCAATCAGCCCCAGCATTTT.

This chain uses TRBV25-1 with TRBJ1-1, with TRBD1 as a possible D gene (5 bases). The CDR3 spans 15 residues. Germline V gene data show CDR1 as MGHDK and CDR2 as SYGVNS. V lost 6 bases, J lost 3 bases, and 17 bases lay in between. The CDR3 protein is CASRPEGGGYTEAFF. Written as DNA, the CDR3 is TGTGCCAGCAGACCCGAAGGCGGGGGATACACTGAAGCTTTCTTT.

This clone was observed at least ten times. The chain carries TRBV27 and TRBJ1-2; a possible D gene is TRBD1 (5 bases). Trimming removed 2 bases at V and 7 bases at J, with 14 bases between. Germline CDR1 MNHEY, CDR2 SMNVEV (reference sequence). The CDR3 is made up of 14 amino acids. This CDR3 is CASSLRMAGGGYTF. The CDR3 coding sequence is TGTGCCAGCAGTTTACGGATGGCGGGGGGTGGCTACACCTTC.

The V and J genes are TRBV28 and TRBJ1-1, with D maybe TRBD1 (6 bases). In germline, CDR1 is MDHEN, CDR2 SYDVKM. The CDR3 covers 15 residues. With 3 bases removed from V and 4 bases from J, the gap between germline ends came to 15 bases. The CDR3 here is CASSLPNRVGTEAFF. DNA of the CDR3: TGTGCCAGCAGTTTGCCTAACAGGGTCGGCACTGAAGCTTTCTTT.

The J gene is TRBJ2-5, the V gene TRBV5-6, with 9 bases that match TRBD2. Trimming cost V 2 bases and J 0 bases; bases outside gene matches: 8. This CDR3 is built from 17 residues. Germline loops: CDR1 SGHDT, CDR2 YYEEEE. CDR3 DNA: TGTGCCAGCAGCTTCGAAGCGGGGGGCTGGAACCAAGAGACCCAGTACTTC. As protein: CASSFEAGGWNQETQYF.

The V gene is TRBV11-3, the J gene TRBJ2-7; no reliable D call. CDR1 and CDR2 from the germline V gene are SGHNT and YENEEA. The CDR3 covers 13 residues. With 3 bases removed from V and 0 bases from J, the gap between germline ends came to 6 bases. DNA for the CDR3: TGTGCCAGCAGCTTCGGTCCCTCCTACGAGCAGTACTTC. Protein sequence: CASSFGPSYEQYF.

This chain joins TRBV10-1 and TRBJ2-7; D is unclear. V lost 2 bases and J lost 6, with 11 bases in between. CDR3 size: 13 residues. Germline CDR1 and CDR2: WNHNN and SYGVQD (reference sequence). In nucleotides, the CDR3 is TGCGCCAGCAGTGAGGGGCAGTCTCGCGAGCAGTACTTC. Protein: CASSEGQSREQYF.

This chain joins TRBV3-1 (or the pseudogene TRBV3-2) and TRBJ1-4, with TRBD1 identical over 9 bases. Per germline, CDR1 LGHDT and CDR2 YNNKEL (reference sequence). The junction had 6 bases not matched to a gene; V was cut back by 8 bases and J by 5 bases. The length of the CDR3 is 14 residues. The CDR3: CASGQGPYNEKLFF. The CDR3 coding sequence is TGTGCCAGCGGACAGGGGCCCTACAATGAAAAACTGTTTTTT.

The chain is built from TRBV3-1 (or the pseudogene TRBV3-2) and TRBJ1-2; tentative D call: TRBD1 (6 bases). V lost 4 bases and J 0 bases, leaving 12 bases between the germline ends. This CDR3 has 15 amino acids. Germline CDR1 LGHDT, CDR2 YNNKEL (reference sequence). In DNA form, the CDR3 reads TGTGCCAGCAGCCCCAGGGGTGTGCCTAACTATGGCTACACCTTC. It encodes CASSPRGVPNYGYTF.

This sequence joins TRBV7-9 and TRBJ2-1; TRBD2 matches 13 bases. Germline-derived CDR1 and CDR2 are SEHNR and FQNEAQ (reference sequence). CDR3 length: 16 residues. V gave up 1 base and J gave up 10 bases; unmatched junction bases: 7. CDR3 DNA sequence: TGTGCCAGCAGCTTAGTAACTAGCGGGAGGGATAAGGAGCAGTTCTTC. Translation: CASSLVTSGRDKEQFF.

The genes are TRBV11-2 and TRBJ2-3, with 7 bases aligning to TRBD1. Per the germline V gene, CDR1 is SGHAT and CDR2 is FQNNGV. V trimming: 5 bases; J trimming: 4 bases; junction bases outside the gene matches: 6. The length of the CDR3 is 14 residues. The CDR3 loop reads CASSPGTEADTQYF. The CDR3 DNA reads TGTGCCAGCAGCCCGGGGACAGAGGCAGATACGCAGTATTTT.